This TCR beta chain was profiled in a study of blood T cell repertoires in COVID-19. Across the whole study: Acute-phase and convalescent COVID-19 samples originated in the United States, Italy and Spain. The analysed material was cDNA or gDNA that came from T cells, B-cell-depleted T cells, or PBMCs.

Germline V gene lookup returns CDR1 KGHSH and CDR2 LQKENI. Between the trimmed V and J ends, which lost 5 bases and 6 bases, there was a span of 22 bases. There are 16 residues in the CDR3. Method: immunoSEQ multiplex PCR; TCRdb's copy keeps in-frame clones and lacks some. The sample shows 250,000 to 300,000 clones, almost 90% of them seen only once. The sequence was obtained from a woman in her thirties with COVID-19, enrolled during active disease. The chain recombines TRBV18 with TRBJ1-1; D perhaps matches TRBD1 (6 bases). Sample: peripheral blood. CDR3 nucleotide sequence: TGTGCCAGCTCAACAACAGGGTCGGGGTTAAGAGCTGAAGCTTTCTTT. Translation: CASSTTGSGLRAEAFF.